This passage covers 15 T cell receptor beta chains from one sample sequenced in a study of blood T cell repertoires in COVID-19. The method was immunoSEQ multiplex PCR; TCRdb's version includes in-frame clones alone and lacks a portion of them. The data contain 70,000 to 95,000 clones, more than 75% of them singletons. Sequenced: peripheral blood. The receptors were gathered from a woman older than 75 with active COVID-19.

V is TRBV28 and J is TRBJ1-1, with TRBD1 as a possible D gene (5 bases). Germline values: CDR1 MDHEN, CDR2 SYDVKM. The ends were cut back, 4 bases at V and 0 bases at J, with 15 bases in the middle. The CDR3 contains 16 residues. The DNA of the CDR3 is TGTGCCAGCAGTTCCCCGGACATCTCCATGAACACTGAAGCTTTCTTT. Residues: CASSSPDISMNTEAFF.

In this sample, this clone turned up once. V gene TRBV19 combines with J gene TRBJ2-3; 10 bases are a match to TRBD2. V shed 7 bases, J shed 5 bases, and the junction held 9 bases outside the gene matches. The CDR3 runs to 15 residues. Germline assignment: CDR1 LNHDA and CDR2 SQIVND (reference sequence). The CDR3 protein is CASISHSGRQDTQYF. The CDR3 bases are TGTGCCAGTATTAGTCATAGCGGGAGGCAAGATACGCAGTATTTT.

The CDR3 region has the DNA TGTGCCATCAGTGAGATGACAGGGGGCTTCGGCTACACCTTC. This sequence encodes CAISEMTGGFGYTF. The gene calls are TRBV10-3 and TRBJ1-2, with 10 bases matching TRBD1. In germline, CDR1 is ENHRY, CDR2 SYGVKD. The CDR3 covers 14 residues. J lost 8 bases, V lost 2 bases, and 5 bases had no gene match.

The chain employs TRBV7-8 and TRBJ2-7; D gene ambiguous. This CDR3 is built from 15 residues. V lost 5 bases, J lost 2 bases, and 16 bases lay in between. The germline V gene encodes CDR1 SGHVS and CDR2 FQNEAQ. The CDR3: CASSPQVGDTYEQYF. The CDR3 nucleotides are TGTGCCAGCAGCCCTCAAGTGGGCGACACCTACGAGCAGTACTTC.

This clone was seen just once. The gene calls are TRBV3-1 (or the pseudogene TRBV3-2) and TRBJ2-3, with D possibly being TRBD2 (5 bases). V lost 5 bases to trimming and J lost 0 bases, with 9 bases between them. Germline V gene lookup returns CDR1 LGHDT and CDR2 YNNKEL (reference sequence). The CDR3 runs 14 residues. CDR3 in DNA: TGTGCCAGCAGCTCGGACTTAAGCACAGATACGCAGTATTTT. This translates into CASSSDLSTDTQYF.

The chain combines TRBV28 with TRBJ2-2, with 8 bases aligning to TRBD2. This CDR3 comprises 15 residues. J was trimmed by 4 bases and V by 5 bases; bases with no gene match: 6. Looked up from germline, CDR1 is MDHEN and CDR2 is SYDVKM. CDR3 sequence (DNA): TGTGCCAGCAGTAAGCGGGGGCGCGGCACCGGGGAGCTGTTTTTT. It encodes CASSKRGRGTGELFF.

The rearrangement uses TRBV19 and TRBJ1-1; D is perhaps TRBD1 (5 bases). The germline V and J ends were trimmed by 3 bases and 7 bases, with 12 bases remaining between them. The CDR3 runs to 13 residues. Germline loops: CDR1 LNHDA, CDR2 SQIVND (reference sequence). CDR3 residues: CASSISGTDEAFF. Written as DNA, the CDR3 is TGTGCCAGTAGTATCTCAGGGACTGATGAAGCTTTCTTT.

As DNA, the CDR3 is TGTGCCAGCAGCTTAGGCCAGTCGCCTAGTCGAGGGGATACGCAGTATTTT. It codes for CASSLGQSPSRGDTQYF. The chain is built from TRBV13 and TRBJ2-3; D is perhaps TRBD2 (5 bases). The germline CDR1 and CDR2 sequences are PRHDT and FYEKMQ (reference sequence). The ends were cut back, 0 bases at V and 6 bases at J, with 19 bases in the middle. The CDR3 extends over 17 amino acids.

The chain uses TRBV5-8 and TRBJ1-2, with unresolved D. There are 14 residues in the CDR3. Germline assignment: CDR1 SGHTS and CDR2 YDEGEE. The V end was cut by 2 bases, the J end by 6 bases, with 14 bases between. Here the CDR3 DNA reads TGTGCCAGCAGCTTCGGACGAGGGTCGGATGGCTACACCTTC. This gives the protein CASSFGRGSDGYTF.

V and J are TRBV2 and TRBJ1-5; 9 nucleotides agree with TRBD1. The germline gives CDR1 SNHLY, CDR2 FYNNEI. J was trimmed by 3 bases and V by 6 bases; bases with no gene match: 6. This CDR3 contains 15 residues. CDR3 DNA sequence: TGTGCCAGCAGATTTGGGACAGGGAACAATCAGCCCCAGCATTTT. Translating gives CASRFGTGNNQPQHF.

This rearrangement joins TRBV19 to TRBJ1-1, with TRBD1 matching over 7 bases. CDR3 length: 14 amino acids. From germline, CDR1 is LNHDA and CDR2 SQIVND (reference sequence). Trimming took 4 bases from V and 1 from J; bases not matched to a gene: 3. The CDR3 sequence is CASSTQGRNTEAFF. Written as DNA, the CDR3 is TGTGCCAGTAGTACACAGGGGAGGAACACTGAAGCTTTCTTT.

J is TRBJ2-4 and V is TRBV4-1, with 9 bases fitting TRBD2. Germline V lookup: CDR1 MGHRA, CDR2 YSYEKL. The CDR3 consists of 15 residues. V dropped 4 bases and J dropped 0; count of bases not matched to a gene: 1. The CDR3 protein is CASSLAGVAKNIQYF. DNA of the CDR3: TGCGCCAGCAGCCTAGCGGGAGTAGCCAAAAACATTCAGTACTTC.

The chain joins TRBV4-1 to TRBJ2-1; 10 bases match TRBD2. Germline V gives CDR1 MGHRA, CDR2 YSYEKL. The V segment lost 0 bases and the J segment 2 bases; nucleotides outside the gene matches: 4. The CDR3 is 17 residues long. CDR3 amino acids: CASSQDIAGGPYNEQFF. In nucleotides, the CDR3 is TGCGCCAGCAGCCAAGATATAGCGGGGGGCCCCTACAATGAGCAGTTCTTC.

Points on this clone: Other DNA sequences of this sample code for an identical CDR3. This chain uses TRBV29-1 with TRBJ2-3; D perhaps matches TRBD1 (5 bases). The CDR3 contains 14 residues. The V end was cut by 6 bases, the J end by 2 bases, with 15 bases between. CDR1 and CDR2 (germline): SQVTM, ANQGSEA. The CDR3 loop is CSVDLADITDTQYF. In nucleotides, the CDR3 is TGCAGCGTGGACCTGGCGGACATCACAGATACGCAGTATTTT.

V is TRBV29-1 and J is TRBJ2-1; 9 nucleotides agree with TRBD2. The CDR3 has 17 residues. Germline lookup yields CDR1 SQVTM and CDR2 ANQGSEA. V gave up 4 bases and J gave up 3 bases; unmatched junction bases: 13. The CDR3 here is CSVAGGRAGGYYNEQFF. The CDR3 region has the DNA TGCAGCGTTGCCGGCGGGAGGGCCGGGGGGTACTACAATGAGCAGTTCTTC.